This T cell receptor beta chain came from a study of blood T cell repertoires in COVID-19. Study summary: Spain, Italy and the United States supplied samples that represented acute and convalescent COVID-19.

For recovered donors of Cohort 3, there were two negative PCRs, clearance, or symptom resolution. CDR3 length equals 15 residues. Germline lookup yields CDR1 SQVTM and CDR2 ANQGSEA. V lost 4 bases and J lost 8; bases outside the gene matches: 12. TCRdb's table, derived via immunoSEQ multiplex PCR, lists solely in-frame clones and lacks some. The sample carries roughly 200,000 clones, about 85% recorded once. The sequencing input was PBMCs or T cells enriched from blood (not recorded which). This clonotype was sampled from a man between 40 and 49 years old who had recovered from COVID-19. The V call is TRBV29-1, the J call TRBJ2-1; 9 positions agree with TRBD1. DNA of the CDR3: TGCAGCGTTGGCAGAGACAGGGGGGCTCTCTATGAGCAGTTCTTC. As protein: CSVGRDRGALYEQFF.